This T cell receptor beta chain was sequenced for a study of T-cell memory formation after mild COVID-19 (dated by TCRdb to 2020 to 2023). Describing the broader study: TCR sequence clusters from the two donors were largely donor specific. T-cell clones expanding and contracting after mild COVID-19 in a couple of donors were tracked by longitudinal TCRalpha and TCRbeta repertoire sequencing. Two young, previously healthy adult volunteers made up the cohort, one male and one female. Broader findings and caveats from the paper: Some responding clones were detected in pre-infection memory, which suggested that pre-existing cross-reactive memory T cells had joined the SARS-CoV-2 response. Contracting CD4+ clones turned up mainly in the CM and EM memory subsets, whereas EMRA was where CD8+ clones were enriched. Clones contracting from day 15 to 85 had balanced CD4/CD8 phenotypes, while a second wave expanding from day 15 to 37 was biased towards CD4+. The study covered only a couple of mild cases, and larger cohorts including severe cases with pre-infection samples were considered necessary. The second-wave clones that peaked on day 37 were not confirmed to be SARS-CoV-2 specific.

V is cut back by 2 bases and J by 8 bases, with 8 bases in the junction unmatched. The CDR3 has 15 amino acids, counting the end cysteine and phenylalanine. Only the CDR3 part of the read is kept: 45 bases, read in frame from the first base. From the germline V gene, CDR1 is SGHDN and CDR2 is FVKESK. Ficoll-Paque density gradient centrifugation was used to isolate PBMCs. Sequencer: Illumina NovaSeq 6000. TCRalpha and TCRbeta cDNA libraries were constructed by 5'RACE with constant-segment primers, with sample barcodes and unique molecular identifiers being introduced. RNA was extracted from every sample with Trizol reagent. Amplification of the libraries took two PCR steps, and the second step added a second sample barcode plus Illumina TruSeq adapters. Sequencing of the libraries was done on an Illumina NovaSeq, producing 2 x 150 bp paired-end reads. Processing in the source paper ran as follows. The reads were demultiplexed and collapsed into UMI-guided consensus sequences using migec v1.2.7. Using mixcr v2.1.11, UMI consensuses were aligned to TRA and TRB V and J templates and then assembled into clonotypes. Expanded or contracted clonotypes were those called significant by both edgeR and NoisET, with noise models trained on biological replicates. edgeR calls used a false discovery rate-adjusted p below 0.01 and a log2 fold-change threshold of 1. PCA with hierarchical clustering of max-normalized trajectories of the 1000 most abundant clonotypes was used as exploratory dynamics analysis. Separately sequenced CD4+ and CD8+ repertoires were used to assign the CD4 or CD8 phenotype of responding clones. The raw public data were reprocessed by TCRdb itself: fastp quality trimming at Q25, MiXCR clonotype calling, in-frame beta chains only. Each CDR3 protein gets just one entry, which takes the most common genes and DNA from the rows behind it. The V and J calls and clone size are TCRdb's, not the authors'. This sample is represented by approximately 500,000 distinct CDR3 sequences; about 23% of them were singletons. The ten largest make up roughly an eighth of the sample.

Regarding this clonotype: Its binding antigen is unknown. Base qualities are not recorded, but no much larger clone differs from it by a single base.

The source of this sequence is an adult woman who had mild COVID-19 (a few samples of this study predate the infection). The sample titles of this study are shuffled in the database, so cell type and time point are left out; the donor was told from shared clones. Here the chain combines TRBV14 and TRBJ2-1; 8 junctional bases match TRBD2. The sequencing sample was made of PBMCs or a T cell subset sorted from them (not recorded which). The CDR3 protein sequence reads: CASSQPGTRLDEQFF. The sequenced DNA is TGTGCCAGCAGCCAACCCGGGACTAGGCTCGATGAGCAGTTCTTC.